This T cell receptor beta chain was sequenced in a study of T-cell memory formation after mild COVID-19. Per germline, CDR1 SGHVS and CDR2 FNYEAQ. This CDR3 spans 13 amino acids. Trimming left V 5 bases short and J 5 bases short, with 12 bases between. The study's findings and limits: CD4/CD8 balance held among clones contracting day 15 to 85, and later expanders leaned CD4+. Detection of some responders pre-infection suggested pre-existing cross-reactive memory T cells participated.

In regard to this clonotype: As yet, its antigen is unknown.

The 5'RACE method, run with constant-segment primers, produced TCR alpha and TCR beta cDNA libraries (carrying sample barcodes and UMIs). TCRdb independently ran MiXCR on the 5' RACE reads; one entry per CDR3 protein. Of 150,000 or so distinct CDR3 sequences in the sample, about 14% are singletons; the top ten hold over 12%. The sequenced sample consisted of PBMCs or a T cell subset sorted from them (not recorded which). This sequence originates from an adult woman who had mild COVID-19 (a few samples of this study predate the infection). Cell type and time point are not known. The gene calls are TRBV7-6 and TRBJ2-5; D is perhaps TRBD1 (6 bases). The CDR3 loop reads CASSRTVHETQYF. CDR3 in DNA: TGTGCCAGCAGCAGGACAGTACACGAGACCCAGTACTTC.